This TCR beta chain was sequenced in a study of shared clonotypes between healthy human individuals. Each cell subset's genomic DNA was divided evenly among several immunoSEQ plates. TCRdb keeps only in-frame clones here, not all; method: immunoSEQ multiplex PCR. The sample carries over 800,000 clones, about 91% recorded once. Terminally differentiated effector memory CD45RA+ cells were excluded by CCR7 positive selection of CD45RO-negative cells. The germline V gene encodes CDR1 MGHRA and CDR2 YSYEKL. V lost 3 bases and J lost 2; bases outside the gene matches: 4. This CDR3 has 14 residues. The chain couples TRBV4-1 to TRBJ2-7; TRBD1 matches 7 bases. The sequenced sample consisted of naive CD8+ T cells sorted from blood. The clonotype comes from a young man in good health. CDR3 sequence (DNA): TGCGCCAGCAGCCATACGACAGGGACCTACGAGCAGTACTTC. Amino acid sequence: CASSHTTGTYEQYF.